The 27 T cell receptor beta chains presented below share a single source sample, sequenced in a study of human T cells and chemical hapten exposure. Each CDR3 protein gets one entry after TCRdb re-called the RACE reads with MiXCR. The table shows 95,000 to 150,000 distinct CDR3 sequences, with approximately 13% occurring only once. Specified time point: pre-sensitization, week 0. As to treatment: therapeutic diphenylcyclopropenone sensitization with weekly scalp DPC. The input for sequencing was whole blood, taken in connection with sensitization to the hapten diphenylcyclopropenone (DPC). The source of these receptors is a woman in her late teens or twenties with alopecia areata. Some clones in this sample may be carry-over from other donors' samples.

This clonotype came up a few times. V usage is TRBV5-4 and J usage is TRBJ1-3; D is ambiguous. Germline V gene sequence: CDR1 SGHNT, CDR2 YYREEE (reference sequence). The CDR3 runs to 13 residues. V lost 4 bases and J lost 11, with 16 bases in between. The CDR3 region is CASSAGNNKPIYF. CDR3 nucleotides: TGTGCCAGCAGCGCGGGGAACAACAAGCCCATATATTTT.

The V gene is TRBV11-2, the J gene TRBJ1-2; no definite D call. Trimming left V 1 base short and J 4 bases short, with 16 bases between. Germline V gene data show CDR1 as SGHAT and CDR2 as FQNNGV. The length of the CDR3 is 16 residues. In DNA form, the CDR3 reads TGTGCCAGCAGCTTAGCCTCCCGGGGAGCGGCCTATGGCTACACCTTC. Translated: CASSLASRGAAYGYTF.

This clonotype was seen a handful of times. The CDR3 DNA is TGTGCCAGCAGCCCGCCGGGACAGAGGAATTCACCCCTCCACTTT. It codes for CASSPPGQRNSPLHF. This chain links TRBV7-9 with TRBJ1-6; TRBD1 matches at 7 bases. Germline V gene data show CDR1 as SEHNR and CDR2 as FQNEAQ (reference sequence). V shed 5 bases and J 7 bases; nucleotides not matched to a gene: 8. The CDR3 extends over 15 amino acids.

The chain employs TRBV28 and TRBJ1-2; perhaps TRBD1 as D (6 bases). The V end was cut by 4 bases, the J end by 2 bases, with 8 bases between. The CDR3 has 13 amino acids. Germline CDR1 reads MDHEN; CDR2 reads SYDVKM. This CDR3 is CASSSDRNYGYTF. The CDR3 region has the DNA TGTGCCAGCAGTTCCGACAGGAACTATGGCTACACCTTC.

Many counts were recorded for this clonotype. The chain uses TRBV4-3 and TRBJ1-6; D perhaps matches TRBD1 (6 bases). Per germline, CDR1 LGHNA and CDR2 YSLEER. The V end lost 0 bases, the J end lost 7 bases, and 19 bases lay between the germline ends. This CDR3 comprises 18 residues. This CDR3 is CASSQDARGVSDNSPLHF. In DNA, the CDR3 is TGCGCCAGCAGCCAAGATGCCAGGGGAGTTAGTGACAATTCACCCCTCCACTTT.

This clonotype was observed a handful of times. The chain links TRBV9 to TRBJ2-1, with 8 bases fitting TRBD2. This CDR3 is built from 14 residues. V lost 4 bases to trimming and J lost 6 bases; unmatched junction nucleotides: 6. CDR1 and CDR2 (germline): SGDLS, YYNGEE. The CDR3 loop is CASSSRLASNEQFF. The CDR3 nucleotides are TGTGCCAGCAGCTCCCGACTAGCGTCCAATGAGCAGTTCTTC.

This clonotype was seen many times. The chain uses TRBV7-8 and TRBJ1-1; D call uncertain. The CDR3 loop spans 13 amino acids. V lost 2 bases to trimming and J lost 2 bases, with 6 bases between them. From germline, CDR1 is SGHVS and CDR2 FQNEAQ. CDR3 sequence: CASSLRANTEAFF. In DNA form, the CDR3 reads TGTGCCAGCAGCTTAAGGGCCAACACTGAAGCTTTCTTT.

This clonotype was observed a handful of times. The rearrangement uses TRBV28 and TRBJ2-5; 13 bases align to TRBD2. This CDR3 contains 16 residues. The V and J ends lost 3 bases and 3 bases, in that order; junction bases with no gene match: 4. Per the germline V gene, CDR1 is MDHEN and CDR2 is SYDVKM. CDR3 in amino acids: CASSFRTSGGKETQYF. CDR3 nucleotide sequence: TGTGCCAGCAGTTTCCGGACTAGCGGGGGTAAAGAGACCCAGTACTTC. The full variable domain, rest sourced from reference TRBV28 and TRBJ2-5, is DVKVTQSSRYLVKRTGEKVFLECVQDMDHENMFWYRQDPGLGLRLIYFSYDVKMKEKGDIPEGYSVSREKKERFSLILESASTNQTSMYLCASSFRTSGGKETQYFGPGTRLLVL.

This clonotype was observed a few times. V gene TRBV27 combines with J gene TRBJ1-3; D not resolved. Looked up from germline, CDR1 is MNHEY and CDR2 is SMNVEV (reference sequence). V lost 0 bases and J 0 bases, leaving 6 bases between the germline ends. The CDR3 is 15 amino acids. CDR3 DNA: TGTGCCAGCAGTTTATCAACCAGCTCTGGAAACACCATATATTTT. As protein: CASSLSTSSGNTIYF.

The J gene is TRBJ1-2, the V gene TRBV5-4, with D possibly matching TRBD1 (5 bases). Looked up from germline, CDR1 is SGHNT and CDR2 is YYREEE (reference sequence). The ends were cut back, 0 bases at V and 4 bases at J, with 13 bases in the middle. The CDR3 loop spans 15 amino acids. CDR3 amino acids: CASSLAGPFFYGYTF. The CDR3 DNA follows: TGTGCCAGCAGCTTGGCGGGACCTTTTTTCTATGGCTACACCTTC.

The chain couples TRBV20-1 to TRBJ2-1; D is possibly TRBD2 (6 bases). Germline V gene data show CDR1 as DFQATT and CDR2 as SNEGSKA (reference sequence). V lost 5 bases, J lost 0 bases, and 11 bases lay in between. This CDR3 has 14 residues. CDR3 in amino acids: CSAFRDSSYNEQFF. DNA for the CDR3: TGCAGTGCTTTTCGGGACTCCTCCTACAATGAGCAGTTCTTC.

There are a few counts of this clonotype. This rearrangement joins TRBV5-1 to TRBJ2-1; 8 nucleotides align to TRBD2. Germline V gene sequence: CDR1 SGHRS, CDR2 YFSETQ. The CDR3 extends over 16 amino acids. The junction had 9 bases not matched to a gene; V was cut back by 0 bases and J by 7 bases. CDR3: CASSLAGLGNINEQFF. CDR3 sequence (DNA): TGCGCCAGCAGCTTGGCGGGACTAGGGAATATAAATGAGCAGTTCTTC.

The chain employs TRBV4-1 and TRBJ2-7; 11 bases match TRBD2. The germline V gene encodes CDR1 MGHRA and CDR2 YSYEKL. The CDR3 covers 19 residues. J was trimmed by 0 bases and V by 0 bases; bases with no gene match: 10. CDR3 protein: CASSQDEASGGPNSYEQYF. DNA for the CDR3: TGCGCCAGCAGCCAAGATGAAGCTAGCGGGGGGCCAAACTCCTACGAGCAGTACTTC.

The chain links TRBV12-3 or TRBV12-4 to TRBJ1-6, with D possibly TRBD1 on 6 matching bases. CDR3 length: 15 residues. The ends were cut back, 6 bases at V and 3 bases at J, with 12 bases in the middle. CDR3 amino acids: CASRRGQLYNSPLHF. The CDR3 bases are TGTGCCAGCAGACGAGGACAGCTCTATAATTCACCCCTCCACTTT.

The chain couples TRBV4-1 to TRBJ2-7, with D possibly matching TRBD1 (6 bases). CDR3 length equals 16 residues. Trimming cost V 0 bases and J 2 bases, with 14 bases left between them. CDR1 MGHRA and CDR2 YSYEKL come from the germline V gene. The CDR3 region is CASSQDTTGNAYEQYF. Here the CDR3 DNA reads TGCGCCAGCAGCCAAGATACGACAGGCAACGCCTACGAGCAGTACTTC.

In this sample, this clonotype turned up a few times. The chain joins TRBV20-1 to TRBJ2-3, with D perhaps matching TRBD1 (6 bases). The CDR3 consists of 15 residues. In germline, CDR1 is DFQATT, CDR2 SNEGSKA (reference sequence). V shed 3 bases and J shed 0 bases, with 13 bases lying between them. The CDR3 DNA sequence: TGCAGTGCTAGCCCAAGACAGGCCAGCACAGATACGCAGTATTTT. Protein sequence: CSASPRQASTDTQYF.

This clonotype has a handful of counts. The chain is built from TRBV9 and TRBJ2-3; TRBD2 aligns across 11 bases. The V gene end was trimmed by 4 bases and the J gene end by 7 bases; junction bases not matched to a gene: 5. The CDR3 has 14 amino acids. The V gene's germline CDR1 is SGDLS and CDR2 YYNGEE. The CDR3 here is CASSPLAGGNTQYF. Written as DNA, the CDR3 is TGTGCCAGCAGCCCGTTAGCGGGGGGGAATACGCAGTATTTT.

This clonotype was counted ten times or more. This chain links TRBV7-2 with TRBJ2-7, with 10 bases aligning to TRBD1. The trim removed 5 bases at V and 6 bases at J, leaving 10 bases unmatched. Germline V gene data show CDR1 as SGHTA and CDR2 as FQGNSA. This CDR3 is 15 amino acids long. The chain's CDR3 is CASSRSGTGAPEQYF. The CDR3 nucleotides read TGTGCCAGCAGCCGCTCCGGGACAGGGGCTCCCGAGCAGTACTTC.

This clonotype was counted many times. The V gene is TRBV3-1, the J gene TRBJ1-6, with 8 positions matching TRBD1. CDR3 length: 17 residues. The germline V gene has CDR1 LGHDT and CDR2 YNNKEL (reference sequence). The J segment lost 0 bases and the V segment lost 5 bases, leaving 6 bases of the junction unmatched. Written as DNA, the CDR3 is TGTGCCAGCAGCTCCAGGACAGGGAGCTCCTATAATTCACCCCTCCACTTT. Its protein product is CASSSRTGSSYNSPLHF.

This chain connects TRBV29-1 to TRBJ1-1; D unresolved. The CDR3 totals 11 residues. The germline V gene has CDR1 SQVTM and CDR2 ANQGSEA. Trimming removed 3 bases from V and 4 bases from J, with 6 bases in between. Written as DNA, the CDR3 is TGCAGCGTTGACAGGAGCACTGAAGCTTTCTTT. Amino acids: CSVDRSTEAFF.

This clonotype was recorded a few times. The chain uses TRBV3-1 and TRBJ1-1; D remains unclear. Germline V gene lookup returns CDR1 LGHDT and CDR2 YNNKEL (reference sequence). V was cut by 0 bases and J by 2 bases, with 7 bases left in between. The CDR3 sequence is 14 residues long. The CDR3 region is CASSQDRRNTEAFF. CDR3 in DNA: TGTGCCAGCAGCCAAGATAGGCGAAACACTGAAGCTTTCTTT.

There are many counts of this clonotype. The rearrangement links TRBV15 to TRBJ1-4, with D perhaps matching TRBD1 (6 bases). V was pared by 0 bases and J by 4 bases, with 12 bases between. CDR3 length: 16 residues. CDR1 LNHNV and CDR2 YYDKDF come from the germline V gene (reference sequence). The DNA for the CDR3 is TGTGCCACCAGCAGAGATCTAGGCAGGGGTAATGAAAAACTGTTTTTT. Residues: CATSRDLGRGNEKLFF. The entire variable domain, with the rest obtained from reference TRBV15 and TRBJ1-4, is as follows: DAMVIQNPRYQVTQFGKPVTLSCSQTLNHNVMYWYQQKSSQAPKLLFHYYDKDFNNEADTPDNFQSRRPNTSFCFLDIRSPGLGDTAMYLCATSRDLGRGNEKLFFGSGTQLSVL.

This clonotype was picked up a small number of times. This rearrangement joins TRBV29-1 to TRBJ1-1; 7 nucleotides align to TRBD1. CDR3 size: 13 residues. Per germline, CDR1 SQVTM and CDR2 ANQGSEA. The V gene end was trimmed by 6 bases and the J gene end by 0 bases; junction bases not matched to a gene: 4. Here the CDR3 reads CSVGGQLNTEAFF. The CDR3, as DNA: TGCAGCGTCGGGGGACAGTTGAACACTGAAGCTTTCTTT.

This clonotype occurred a few times. This chain connects TRBV6-2 or TRBV6-3 to TRBJ1-1; D unresolved. Germline lookup yields CDR1 MNHEY and CDR2 SVGEGT. Between the trimmed V and J ends, which lost 4 bases and 1 base, there was a span of 16 bases. The CDR3 is 16 residues long. The CDR3 DNA follows: TGTGCCAGCAGTTCCCCCCTTGGTAGTGCGAACACTGAAGCTTTCTTT. It yields the protein CASSSPLGSANTEAFF.

This clonotype was observed a handful of times. The chain is built from TRBV3-1 and TRBJ2-5; D is ambiguous. Germline loops: CDR1 LGHDT, CDR2 YNNKEL (reference sequence). The CDR3 has 15 amino acids. Trimming took off 4 bases at V and 5 bases at J, with 17 bases between the two ends. In nucleotides, the CDR3 is TGTGCCAGCAGCCTCAGCCCCTCGGACCGGGAGACCCAGTACTTC. As protein: CASSLSPSDRETQYF.

There are many counts of this clonotype. The V gene is TRBV6-2 or TRBV6-3, the J gene TRBJ1-4; D is unclear. The CDR3 has 12 amino acids. V gave up 7 bases and J gave up 5 bases, with 8 bases separating them. CDR1 and CDR2 from the germline V gene are MNHEY and SVGEGT. The CDR3, as DNA: TGTGCCAGCAAGGTCGGGAATGAAAAACTGTTTTTT. Residues: CASKVGNEKLFF.

The CDR3 loop reads CAISEPTSGVRTQYF. Written as DNA, the CDR3 is TGTGCCATCAGTGAGCCGACTAGCGGGGTCCGGACCCAGTACTTC. This chain links TRBV10-3 with TRBJ2-5; 11 nucleotides match TRBD2. J lost 7 bases, V lost 2 bases, and 6 bases had no gene match. This CDR3 is built from 15 residues. Germline V gene lookup returns CDR1 ENHRY and CDR2 SYGVKD.